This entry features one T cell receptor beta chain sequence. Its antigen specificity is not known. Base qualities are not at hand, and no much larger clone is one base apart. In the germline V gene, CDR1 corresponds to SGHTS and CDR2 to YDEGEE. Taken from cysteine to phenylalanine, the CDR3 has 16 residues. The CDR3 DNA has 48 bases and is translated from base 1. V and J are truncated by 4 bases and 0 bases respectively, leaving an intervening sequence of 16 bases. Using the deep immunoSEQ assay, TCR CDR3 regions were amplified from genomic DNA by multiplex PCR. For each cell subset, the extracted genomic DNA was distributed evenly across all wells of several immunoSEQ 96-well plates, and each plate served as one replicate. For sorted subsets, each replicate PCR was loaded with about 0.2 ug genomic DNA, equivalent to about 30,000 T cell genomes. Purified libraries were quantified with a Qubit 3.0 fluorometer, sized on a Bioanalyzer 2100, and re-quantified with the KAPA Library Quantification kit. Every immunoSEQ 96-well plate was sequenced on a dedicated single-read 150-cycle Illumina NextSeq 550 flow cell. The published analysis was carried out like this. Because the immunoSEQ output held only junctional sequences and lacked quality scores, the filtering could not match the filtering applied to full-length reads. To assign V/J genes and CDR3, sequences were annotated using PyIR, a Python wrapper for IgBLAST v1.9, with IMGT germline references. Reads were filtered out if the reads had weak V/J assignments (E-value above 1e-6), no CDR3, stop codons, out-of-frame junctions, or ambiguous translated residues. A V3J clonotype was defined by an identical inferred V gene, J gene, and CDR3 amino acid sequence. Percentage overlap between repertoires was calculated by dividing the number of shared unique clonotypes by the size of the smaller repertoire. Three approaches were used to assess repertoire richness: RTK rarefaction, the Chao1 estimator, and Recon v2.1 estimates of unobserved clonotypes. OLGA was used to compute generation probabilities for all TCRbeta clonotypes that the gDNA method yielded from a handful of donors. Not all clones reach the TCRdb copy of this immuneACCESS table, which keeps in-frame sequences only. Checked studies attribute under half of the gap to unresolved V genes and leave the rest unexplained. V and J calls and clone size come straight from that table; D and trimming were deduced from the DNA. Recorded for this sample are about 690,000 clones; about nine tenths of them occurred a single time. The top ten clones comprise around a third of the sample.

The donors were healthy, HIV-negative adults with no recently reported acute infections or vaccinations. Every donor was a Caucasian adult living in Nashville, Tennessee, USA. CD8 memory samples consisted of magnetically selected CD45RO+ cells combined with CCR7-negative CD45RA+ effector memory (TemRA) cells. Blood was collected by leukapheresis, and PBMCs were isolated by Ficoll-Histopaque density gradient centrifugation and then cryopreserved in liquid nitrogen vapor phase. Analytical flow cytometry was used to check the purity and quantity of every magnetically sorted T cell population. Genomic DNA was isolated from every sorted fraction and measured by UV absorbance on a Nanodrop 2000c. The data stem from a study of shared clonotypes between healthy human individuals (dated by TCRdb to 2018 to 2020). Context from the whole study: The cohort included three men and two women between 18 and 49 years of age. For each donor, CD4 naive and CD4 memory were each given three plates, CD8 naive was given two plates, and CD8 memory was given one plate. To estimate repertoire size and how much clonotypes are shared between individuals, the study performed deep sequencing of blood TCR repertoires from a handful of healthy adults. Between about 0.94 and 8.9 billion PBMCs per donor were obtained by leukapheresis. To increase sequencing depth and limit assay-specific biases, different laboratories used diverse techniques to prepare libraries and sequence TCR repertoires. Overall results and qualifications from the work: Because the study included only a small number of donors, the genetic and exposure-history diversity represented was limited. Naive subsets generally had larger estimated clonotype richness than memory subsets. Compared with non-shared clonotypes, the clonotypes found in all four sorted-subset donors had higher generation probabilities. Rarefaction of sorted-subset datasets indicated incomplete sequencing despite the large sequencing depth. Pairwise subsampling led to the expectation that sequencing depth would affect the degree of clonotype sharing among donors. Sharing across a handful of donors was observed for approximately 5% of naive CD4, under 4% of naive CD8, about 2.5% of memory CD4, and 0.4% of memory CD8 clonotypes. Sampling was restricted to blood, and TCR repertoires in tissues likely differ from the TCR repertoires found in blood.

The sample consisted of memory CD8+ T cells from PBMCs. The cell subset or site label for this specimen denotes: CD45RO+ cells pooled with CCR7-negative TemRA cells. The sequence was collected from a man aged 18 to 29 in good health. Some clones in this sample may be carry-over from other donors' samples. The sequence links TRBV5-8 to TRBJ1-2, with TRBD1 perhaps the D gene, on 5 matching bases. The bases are TGTGCCAGCAGCCCGCCGGGGCTGGTAACTAACTATGGCTACACCTTC. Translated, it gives CASSPPGLVTNYGYTF.